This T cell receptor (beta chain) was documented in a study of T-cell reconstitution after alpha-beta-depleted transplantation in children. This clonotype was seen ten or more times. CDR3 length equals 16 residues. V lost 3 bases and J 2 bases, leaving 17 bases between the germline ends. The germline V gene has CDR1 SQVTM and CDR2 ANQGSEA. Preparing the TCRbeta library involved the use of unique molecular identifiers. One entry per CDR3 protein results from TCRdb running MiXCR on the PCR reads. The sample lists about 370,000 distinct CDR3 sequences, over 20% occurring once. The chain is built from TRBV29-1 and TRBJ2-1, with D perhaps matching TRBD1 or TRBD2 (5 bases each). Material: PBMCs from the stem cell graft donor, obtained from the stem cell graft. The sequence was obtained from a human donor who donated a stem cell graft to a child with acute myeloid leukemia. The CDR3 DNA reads TGCAGCGTTGATTCCCCCAGCGGCAGGGCCTACAATGAGCAGTTCTTC. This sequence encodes CSVDSPSGRAYNEQFF.